This T cell receptor (beta chain) appears in the sequencing data of a study of CD8+CD57+ T cells in acquired aplastic anemia. Genomic DNA provided the template from which TCR beta VDJ and CDR3 profiles were obtained. TCRdb recomputed calls from the reads with MiXCR, one row per CDR3 protein. This repertoire shows 150,000 to 200,000 distinct CDR3 sequences, around 40% found once; its top ten account for 1.1%. This CDR3 has 14 amino acids. Germline lookup yields CDR1 SGHRS and CDR2 YFSETQ. V was pared by 7 bases and J by 5 bases, with 18 bases between. This TCR was sampled from a human donor in good health. The chain uses TRBV5-1 and TRBJ2-5; D assignment may be TRBD1 or TRBD2 (6 bases each). The source material was sorted CD4+, CD8+, or CD8+CD57+ T cells (not recorded which) from PBMCs. The chain's CDR3 is CASSSSEGGETQYF. CDR3 sequence (DNA): TGCGCCAGCTCCTCTTCAGAAGGGGGGGAGACCCAGTACTTC. Variable domain in full (rest from reference TRBV5-1 and TRBJ2-5): KAGVTQTPRYLIKTRGQQVTLSCSPISGHRSVSWYQQTPGQGLQFLFEYFSETQRNKGNFPGRFSGRQFSNSRSEMNVSTLELGDSALYLCASSSSEGGETQYFGPGTRLLVL.